The next 18 T cell receptor beta chains were all read from a single sample in a study of identifying expanded T cells in peripheral blood (dated by TCRdb to the late 2010s). Libraries were built with the immunoSEQ multiplex PCR assay. As stored in TCRdb, this immuneACCESS dataset retains in-frame rearrangements with V and J assigned. A fraction of the clones does not appear; measured against another copy, unresolved V genes explain less than half of the discrepancy, and the remainder lacks a known reason. This sample gives about 85,000 clones in total; around 91% of them show up just once. The ten largest clones represent 2.8% of the sample. The specimen was blood. The receptors shown here come from a person between 18 and 75 years old in good health.

The chain carries TRBV4-3 and TRBJ2-7; perhaps D is TRBD1 or TRBD2 (6 bases each). The CDR3 totals 14 residues. Per the germline V gene, CDR1 is LGHNA and CDR2 is YSLEER. Trimming took 0 bases from V and 6 from J, leaving 12 bases between them. The CDR3 loop reads CASSQERGAGEQYF. The CDR3 DNA sequence: TGCGCCAGCAGCCAAGAAAGGGGGGCGGGCGAGCAGTACTTC.

This clone was counted a single time. The rearrangement joins TRBV19 to TRBJ2-2, with D perhaps matching TRBD1 (6 bases). This CDR3 region has 16 residues. The germline gives CDR1 LNHDA, CDR2 SQIVND (reference sequence). Trimming took off 8 bases at V and 0 bases at J, with 16 bases between the two ends. The CDR3 DNA reads as TGTGCCAGTGTCCCAGGGGCCGCTTCGAACACCGGGGAGCTGTTTTTT. Residues: CASVPGAASNTGELFF.

This clone was seen once. This rearrangement joins TRBV10-3 to TRBJ1-3; D remains unclear. This CDR3 comprises 15 residues. CDR1 and CDR2 (germline): ENHRY, SYGVKD. Trimming took off 3 bases at V and 4 bases at J, with 13 bases between the two ends. The CDR3 sequence is CAISDGGVEGNTIYF. The CDR3, as DNA: TGTGCCATCAGTGATGGCGGAGTAGAAGGAAACACCATATATTTT.

The chain carries TRBV10-3 and TRBJ1-5, with TRBD1 as a possible D gene (6 bases). The CDR3 loop spans 14 amino acids. V was pared by 6 bases and J by 5 bases, with 14 bases between. Germline CDR1 reads ENHRY; CDR2 reads SYGVKD. CDR3 in amino acids: CAISPQGGDQPQHF. The CDR3 DNA reads TGTGCCATCAGCCCACAGGGAGGCGATCAGCCCCAGCATTTT.

This chain links TRBV7-2 with TRBJ1-6; 7 bases line up with TRBD1. There are 13 residues in the CDR3. The junction had 0 bases not matched to a gene; V was cut back by 7 bases and J by 3 bases. Germline V gene data show CDR1 as SGHTA and CDR2 as FQGNSA. CDR3 region: CASNRGYNSPLHF. Written as DNA, the CDR3 is TGTGCCAGCAACAGGGGCTATAATTCACCCCTCCACTTT.

The J gene is TRBJ2-7, the V gene TRBV7-2; 9 nucleotides align to TRBD2. There are 16 residues in the CDR3. With 7 bases clipped from V and 4 bases from J, the junction kept 14 bases outside the gene matches. Germline assignment: CDR1 SGHTA and CDR2 FQGNSA. This CDR3 reads CASTIAVGSGSYEQYF. The CDR3 DNA is TGTGCCAGCACCATCGCGGTGGGTAGCGGGAGTTACGAGCAGTACTTC.

The chain employs TRBV4-1 and TRBJ2-3; perhaps TRBD2 as D (6 bases). The germline CDR1 and CDR2 sequences are MGHRA and YSYEKL. With 1 base removed from V and 0 bases from J, the gap between germline ends came to 11 bases. The CDR3 runs to 16 residues. CDR3 loop: CASSQVGGVSTDTQYF. CDR3 coding DNA: TGCGCCAGCAGCCAAGTAGGAGGGGTTAGCACAGATACGCAGTATTTT.

The chain has TRBV19 and TRBJ2-7, with D hard to call. Germline CDR1 reads LNHDA; CDR2 reads SQIVND (reference sequence). Trimming shortened V by 2 bases and J by 3 bases, and 8 bases separated the two germline ends. This CDR3 has 13 amino acids. The CDR3 nucleotides read TGTGCCAGTAGTATACACGAGAACTACGAGCAGTACTTC. Protein product: CASSIHENYEQYF.

V and J are TRBV11-2 and TRBJ2-7, with TRBD1 identical over 9 bases. The CDR3 extends over 16 amino acids. CDR1 SGHAT and CDR2 FQNNGV come from the germline V gene. The trim removed 4 bases at V and 2 bases at J, leaving 9 bases unmatched. The DNA of the CDR3 is TGTGCCAGCAGCTCAGGACTCGACAGGGGGGCCTACGAGCAGTACTTC. It specifies CASSSGLDRGAYEQYF.

J is TRBJ2-7 and V is TRBV27; 10 nucleotides match TRBD2. The CDR3 totals 16 residues. Trimming at V came to 5 bases and at J to 3 bases, leaving 10 bases not matched to a gene. Germline V gene sequence: CDR1 MNHEY, CDR2 SMNVEV (reference sequence). In nucleotides, the CDR3 is TGTGCCAGCAGTCCCCCCGGACTAGCGGCCCTCTACGAGCAGTACTTC. Its translation: CASSPPGLAALYEQYF.

This clone was counted a single time. The chain has TRBV7-2 and TRBJ2-5; possibly TRBD1 for D (6 bases). Germline CDR1 and CDR2: SGHTA and FQGNSA. The CDR3 loop spans 15 amino acids. Trimming stripped 5 bases from V and 4 bases from J, with 17 bases between. The CDR3: CASSPEGGRRETQYF. DNA for the CDR3: TGTGCCAGCAGCCCAGAAGGGGGAAGGCGAGAGACCCAGTACTTC.

V gene TRBV2 combines with J gene TRBJ1-1; no firm D call. V lost 7 bases and J 7 bases, leaving 10 bases between the germline ends. This CDR3 is built from 11 residues. Germline-derived CDR1 and CDR2 are SNHLY and FYNNEI. The CDR3 region is CASIARGEAFF. DNA for the CDR3: TGTGCCAGCATCGCTCGCGGTGAAGCTTTCTTT.

This clone was recorded only once. The chain employs TRBV6-6 and TRBJ1-5, with 9 bases identical to TRBD1. This CDR3 contains 15 residues. V was pared by 8 bases and J by 6 bases, with 11 bases of the junction left unmatched. CDR1 and CDR2 from the germline V gene are MNHNY and SVGAGI (reference sequence). This chain's CDR3 is CASSKGDRVRQPQHF. Written as DNA, the CDR3 is TGTGCCAGCTCTAAGGGGGACAGGGTCCGTCAGCCCCAGCATTTT.

As regards this clone: One junction end disagrees with the germline gene, perhaps due to a read error. In the same sample, other DNA sequences code for this CDR3. V and J are TRBV19 and TRBJ2-7, with D maybe TRBD1 (6 bases). This CDR3 is built from 12 residues. Germline assignment: CDR1 LNHDA and CDR2 SQIVND (reference sequence). DNA for the CDR3: TGTGCCAGTAGTGGACAGTTCTACGAGCAGTACTTT. Translated, it gives CASSGQFYEQYF.

CDR3 bases: TGTGCCAGCAGCTTTTCCGGGCGGGGAGAGACCCAGTACTTC. Encoded protein: CASSFSGRGETQYF. The chain links TRBV5-5 to TRBJ2-5; D is perhaps TRBD2 (6 bases). V lost 2 bases, J lost 4 bases, and 12 bases lay in between. There are 14 residues in the CDR3. Germline loops: CDR1 SGHKS, CDR2 YYEKEE (reference sequence).

V is TRBV7-3 and J is TRBJ2-3; 7 bases agree with TRBD2. V was clipped by 0 bases and J by 8 bases; unmatched bases: 8. CDR3 size: 15 residues. The germline CDR1 and CDR2 sequences are SGHTA and FQGTGA. Written as DNA, the CDR3 is TGTGCCAGCAGCTTAACGGCGGGAGTCTCGGCTACGCAGTATTTT. Its translation is CASSLTAGVSATQYF.

The chain uses TRBV7-6 and TRBJ2-2; TRBD2 matches at 7 bases. This CDR3 has 16 amino acids. V dropped 4 bases and J dropped 2; count of bases not matched to a gene: 7. Germline CDR1 and CDR2: SGHVS and FNYEAQ. CDR3 in amino acids: CASSSQPSGNTGELFF. The CDR3 nucleotides are TGTGCCAGCAGCTCCCAACCTAGCGGTAACACCGGGGAGCTGTTTTTT.

This rearrangement joins TRBV15 to TRBJ1-2; no clear D. The CDR3 is made up of 13 amino acids. Trimming cost V 0 bases and J 6 bases, with 8 bases left between them. Germline V gene lookup returns CDR1 LNHNV and CDR2 YYDKDF (reference sequence). The CDR3 coding sequence is TGTGCCACCAGCAGAGATTCGGGTCATGGCTACACCTTC. This sequence encodes CATSRDSGHGYTF.